This T cell receptor beta chain was identified in a study of shared clonotypes between healthy human individuals. A split of CD4+ cells into CD45RA+ naive and CD45RA-negative memory subsets was performed. Per the original data handling: ImmunoSEQ gave junction-only sequences without quality scores, so filtering differed. TCRdb's copy holds only in-frame clones and misses some; the assay was immunoSEQ multiplex PCR. For V, J and clone size, that table is used; D and trimming come from the DNA. The table includes 600,000 to 800,000 clones, about two thirds detected once. V was cut by 0 bases and J by 1 base, with 12 bases left in between. The length of the CDR3 is 16 residues. Germline V gene sequence: CDR1 MGHRA, CDR2 YSYEKL.

The rearrangement links TRBV4-1 to TRBJ2-5; no firm D call. What was sequenced was memory CD4+ T cells sorted from blood. As for subset: CD45RA-negative fraction. This TCR derives from a woman aged 25 to 39 in good health. DNA of the CDR3: TGCGCCAGCAGCCAAGATAGAGCTATATTCCAAGAGACCCAGTACTTC. Protein product: CASSQDRAIFQETQYF.